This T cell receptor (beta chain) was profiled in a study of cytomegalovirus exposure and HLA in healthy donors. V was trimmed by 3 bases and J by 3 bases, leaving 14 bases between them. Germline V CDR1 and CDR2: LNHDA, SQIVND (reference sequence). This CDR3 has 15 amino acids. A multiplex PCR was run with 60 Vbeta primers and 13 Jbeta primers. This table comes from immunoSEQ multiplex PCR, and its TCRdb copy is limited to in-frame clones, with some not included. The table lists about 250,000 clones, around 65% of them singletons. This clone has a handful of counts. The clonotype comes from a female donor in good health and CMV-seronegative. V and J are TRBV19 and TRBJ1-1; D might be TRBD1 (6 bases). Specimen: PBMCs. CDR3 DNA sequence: TGTGCCAGTAGTATGGGCCAGGGGCTAGACACTGAAGCTTTCTTT. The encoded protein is CASSMGQGLDTEAFF.